The clone carrying this TCR beta chain has a handful of counts. Its antigen remains unidentified. This CDR3 comprises 14 residues. Germline assignment: CDR1 LNHDA and CDR2 SQIVND (reference sequence). The V segment lost 10 bases and the J segment 7 bases; nucleotides outside the gene matches: 13. These data are taken from a study of T cell responses to AZD1222 COVID-19 vaccine. The method was immunoSEQ multiplex PCR; TCRdb's version includes in-frame clones alone and lacks a portion of them. The table has roughly 79,000 clones, approximately 90% seen once; the top ten hold roughly 7%. General observations from the study: Sampled repertoires all dated from after the peak T cell response. Baseline testing showed seropositivity in only 6 or 7 AZD1222 recipients. Unmutated variant regions reportedly attract nearly half of all spike-specific TCRs.

This chain uses TRBV19 with TRBJ1-3, with 7 bases fitting TRBD1. This specimen was peripheral blood, taken on day 0 of MenACWY control vaccination. This TCR derives from an adult in good health. This chain's CDR3 is CATGTAPLWNTIYF. CDR3 nucleotide sequence: TGTGCCACCGGGACAGCCCCTCTGTGGAACACCATATATTTT.